The clone carrying this T cell receptor (beta chain) was observed at least ten times. The antigen is unknown. RNA transcripts gave rise to amplified TCR beta CDR3 regions. The HTBI primer set was used in a first-round RT-PCR of the TCR CDR3. TCRdb re-analysed the multiplex PCR reads in MiXCR, keeping a single row per CDR3 protein. The sample lists a few hundred thousand distinct CDR3 sequences, approximately 15% occurring once. CDR3 size: 14 residues. CDR1 is SNHLY, CDR2 FYNNEI, per germline. Trimming took 2 bases from V and 5 from J, leaving 10 bases between them. This record belongs to a study of T cells in Graves' hyperthyroidism and ophthalmopathy. Across the study: Peripheral blood was obtained at initial diagnosis, preceding any treatment.

An absence of ophthalmopathy progression within 18 months meant stable Graves' hyperthyroidism. Study-level results: From stable hyperthyroidism, ophthalmopathy was set apart by a 13 V-J model.

Sequenced material: blood. The chain recombines TRBV2 with TRBJ2-1; D is uncertain. This clonotype was obtained from a young woman with Graves' hyperthyroidism. The CDR3 protein is CASSETGLNNEQFF. CDR3 coding DNA: TGTGCCAGCAGTGAAACCGGGTTAAACAATGAGCAGTTCTTC.